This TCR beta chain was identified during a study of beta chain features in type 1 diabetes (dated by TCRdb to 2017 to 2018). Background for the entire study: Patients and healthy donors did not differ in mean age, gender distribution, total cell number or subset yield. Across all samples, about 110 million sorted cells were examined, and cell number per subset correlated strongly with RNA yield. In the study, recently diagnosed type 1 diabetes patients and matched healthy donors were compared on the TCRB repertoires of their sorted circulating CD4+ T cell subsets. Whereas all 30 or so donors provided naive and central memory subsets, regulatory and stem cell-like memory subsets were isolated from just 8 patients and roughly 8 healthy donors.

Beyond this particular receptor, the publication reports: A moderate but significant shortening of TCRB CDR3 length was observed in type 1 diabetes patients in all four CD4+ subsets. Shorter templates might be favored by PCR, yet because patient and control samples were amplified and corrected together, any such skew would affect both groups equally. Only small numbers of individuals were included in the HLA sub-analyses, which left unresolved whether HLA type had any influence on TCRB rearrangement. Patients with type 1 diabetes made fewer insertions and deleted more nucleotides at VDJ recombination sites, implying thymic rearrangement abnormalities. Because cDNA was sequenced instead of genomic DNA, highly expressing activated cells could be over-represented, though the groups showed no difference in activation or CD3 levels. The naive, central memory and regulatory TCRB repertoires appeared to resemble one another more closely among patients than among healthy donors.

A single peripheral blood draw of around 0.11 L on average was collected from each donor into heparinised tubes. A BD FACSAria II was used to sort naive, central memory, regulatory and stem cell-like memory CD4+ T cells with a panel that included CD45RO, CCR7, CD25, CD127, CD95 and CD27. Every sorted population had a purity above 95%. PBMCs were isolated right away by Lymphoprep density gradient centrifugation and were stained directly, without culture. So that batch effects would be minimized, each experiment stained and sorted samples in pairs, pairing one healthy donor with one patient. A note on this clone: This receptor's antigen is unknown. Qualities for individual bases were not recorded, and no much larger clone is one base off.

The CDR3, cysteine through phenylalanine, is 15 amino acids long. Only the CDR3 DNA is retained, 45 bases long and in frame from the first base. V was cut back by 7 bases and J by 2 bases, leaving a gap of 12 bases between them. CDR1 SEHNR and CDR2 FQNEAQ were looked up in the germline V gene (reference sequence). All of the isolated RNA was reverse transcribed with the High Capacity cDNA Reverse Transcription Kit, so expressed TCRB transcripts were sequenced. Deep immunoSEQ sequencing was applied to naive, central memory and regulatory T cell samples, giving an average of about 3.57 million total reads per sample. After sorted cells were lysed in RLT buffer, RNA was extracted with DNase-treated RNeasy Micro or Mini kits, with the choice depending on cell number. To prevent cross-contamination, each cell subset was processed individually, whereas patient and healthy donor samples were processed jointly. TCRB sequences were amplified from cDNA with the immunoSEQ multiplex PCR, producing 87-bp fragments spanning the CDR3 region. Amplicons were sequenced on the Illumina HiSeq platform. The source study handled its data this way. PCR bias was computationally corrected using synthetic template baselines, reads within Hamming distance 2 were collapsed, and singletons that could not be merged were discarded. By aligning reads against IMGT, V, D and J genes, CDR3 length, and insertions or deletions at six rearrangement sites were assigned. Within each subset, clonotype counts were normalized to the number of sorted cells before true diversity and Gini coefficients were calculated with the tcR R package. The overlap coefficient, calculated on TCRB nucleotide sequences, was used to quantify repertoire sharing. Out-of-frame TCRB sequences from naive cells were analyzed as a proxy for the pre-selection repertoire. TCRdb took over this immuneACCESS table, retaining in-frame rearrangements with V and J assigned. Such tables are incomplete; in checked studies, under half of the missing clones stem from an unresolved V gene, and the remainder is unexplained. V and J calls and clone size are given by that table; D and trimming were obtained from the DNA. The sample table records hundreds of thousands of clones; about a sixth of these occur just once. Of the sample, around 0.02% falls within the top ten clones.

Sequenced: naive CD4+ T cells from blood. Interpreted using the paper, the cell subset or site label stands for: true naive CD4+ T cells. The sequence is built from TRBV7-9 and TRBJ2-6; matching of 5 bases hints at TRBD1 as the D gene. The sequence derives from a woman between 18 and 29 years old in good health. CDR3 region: CASTSPGTGANVLTF. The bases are TGTGCCAGCACCTCTCCAGGGACTGGGGCCAACGTCCTGACTTTC.